The T cell receptor (beta chain) under discussion was sequenced for a study of spatial heterogeneity in lung cancer. Study in general: TCR transcript counts in tumor regions correlated strongly with a T cell module score from matched bulk RNA-seq. Study findings and constraints: Expanded alpha and beta TCR counts within tumors tracked tumor mutation counts.

The time point was: sample taken at primary tumor resection. No cell sorting; template was whole RNA from tumor, lung tissue or PBMC. In the library, each TCR cDNA molecule bore its own unique molecular identifier. TCRdb fed the 5' RACE reads into MiXCR, producing one record per CDR3 protein. The sample comprises 100,000 to 110,000 distinct CDR3 sequences, nearly 4.5% of which are singletons, and about 20% rests with the top ten. This clonotype has at least ten counts. The antigen is unknown. This CDR3 comprises 14 residues. Germline V gives CDR1 SGHAT, CDR2 FQNNGV. V lost 4 bases to trimming and J lost 9 bases; unmatched junction nucleotides: 9.

The receptor comes from a male donor with early-stage non-small cell lung cancer. This material consisted of lung tumor tissue, taken at surgery. The chain has TRBV11-2 and TRBJ2-1; 7 bases agree with TRBD2. DNA for the CDR3: TGTGCCAGCAGCTCCCCCACCGGGAGGAGTGAGCAGTTCTTC. It specifies CASSSPTGRSEQFF.